This TCR beta chain was obtained from a study of blood T cell repertoires in COVID-19. At the level of the study: The study drew acute and convalescent COVID-19 samples from the United States, Italy and Spain.

Original data processing: Scientists estimated how many nucleated cells there were by amplifying reference gene primers. The protocol was immunoSEQ multiplex PCR, while the TCRdb copy is restricted to in-frame clones and leaves out a portion. The DNA was the basis for D and trimming; V, J and clone size are from that table. The repertoire includes 200,000 to 300,000 clones, roughly 86% of them detected once, and approximately 2.4% sits in the top ten. J gave up 3 bases and V 3 bases, and 5 bases lay outside the gene matches. Germline CDR1 reads KGHSH; CDR2 reads LQKENI. The CDR3 has 15 amino acids. The specimen was PBMCs or T cells enriched from blood (not recorded which). The source of this sequence is a woman aged 18-35 years who had recovered from COVID-19. The V call is TRBV18, the J call TRBJ2-5, with 9 bases fitting TRBD2. CDR3 DNA: TGTGCCAGCTCACCCCTCTTAGCGGGGGAAGAGACCCAGTACTTC. As protein: CASSPLLAGEETQYF. Supplemented by reference TRBV18 and TRBJ2-5, the full variable domain reads NAGVMQNPRHLVRRRGQEARLRCSPMKGHSHVYWYRQLPEEGLKFMVYLQKENIIDESGMPKERFSAEFPKEGPSILRIQQVVRGDSAAYFCASSPLLAGEETQYFGPGTRLLVL.